The 24 T cell receptor beta chains listed next were all sequenced from one sample in a study of Siglec-9 on CD8 T cells in melanoma. The table came from immunoSEQ multiplex PCR; TCRdb's copy has only in-frame clones and leaves some out. The sample has 29,000 or so clones; about 80% are singletons. Sequenced sample: Siglec-9- CD8+ T cells sorted from blood. Every receptor here comes from a human donor in good health.

This clone was counted between two and nine times. Distinct nucleotide sequences in the sample also encode this CDR3. This chain uses TRBV5-5 with TRBJ1-5; 8 bases are a match to TRBD1. The CDR3 contains 15 residues. Unmatched junction bases numbered 3, after V lost 1 base and J lost 3 bases. The germline CDR1 and CDR2 sequences are SGHKS and YYEKEE (reference sequence). The CDR3 sequence: CASSLWTGSNQPQHF. The CDR3, as DNA: TGTGCCAGCAGCTTGTGGACAGGGTCCAATCAGCCCCAGCATTTT.

This clone occurred a few times. V and J are TRBV6-5 and TRBJ1-1, with a tentative D call TRBD1 (6 bases). The CDR3 extends over 14 amino acids. Germline CDR1 reads MNHEY; CDR2 reads SVGAGI. Trimming pared 3 bases from V and 3 bases from J, leaving 11 bases between. CDR3 nucleotide sequence: TGTGCCAGCAGTTATGGCAGGGGAGACACTGAAGCTTTCTTT. This sequence encodes CASSYGRGDTEAFF.

This clone has a handful of counts. The chain employs TRBV10-1 and TRBJ1-2, with D perhaps matching TRBD1 (5 bases). Trimming took off 5 bases at V and 6 bases at J, with 13 bases between the two ends. Germline assignment: CDR1 WNHNN and CDR2 SYGVQD (reference sequence). CDR3 length: 13 amino acids. The CDR3 DNA follows: TGCGCCAGCAGTCCTGGGGCAGCCGATGGCTACACCTTC. Amino acids: CASSPGAADGYTF.

The chain combines TRBV27 with TRBJ1-2; D perhaps matches TRBD1 (6 bases). Germline V CDR1 and CDR2: MNHEY, SMNVEV (reference sequence). The CDR3 totals 14 residues. The V end lost 5 bases, the J end lost 6 bases, and 16 bases lay between the germline ends. The DNA for the CDR3 is TGTGCCAGCAGTCAGCCCGGGACAAGAGATGGCTACACCTTC. This codes for CASSQPGTRDGYTF.

The chain couples TRBV27 to TRBJ2-4; D possibly corresponds to TRBD1 (5 bases). Deletions cut 3 bases from V and 6 bases from J, with 12 bases between. Germline values: CDR1 MNHEY, CDR2 SMNVEV (reference sequence). The length of the CDR3 is 14 residues. The CDR3 is CASSLEGAANIQYF. DNA of the CDR3: TGTGCCAGCAGTTTGGAAGGGGCCGCAAACATTCAGTACTTC.

The genes are TRBV9 and TRBJ1-1; D unclear. There are 14 residues in the CDR3. CDR1 and CDR2 (germline): SGDLS, YYNGEE. The V end lost 4 bases, the J end lost 1 base, and 11 bases lay between the germline ends. The DNA for the CDR3 is TGTGCCAGCAGCCCCCCCGGCAAGAACACTGAAGCTTTCTTT. It encodes CASSPPGKNTEAFF.

The chain employs TRBV5-1 and TRBJ1-5; no definite D call. CDR1 SGHRS and CDR2 YFSETQ come from the germline V gene. Trimming stripped 0 bases from V and 6 bases from J, with 7 bases between. The CDR3 extends over 13 amino acids. CDR3 bases: TGCGCCAGCAGCTTGGGGGCCGGTCAGCCCCAGCATTTT. Encoded protein: CASSLGAGQPQHF.

This chain links TRBV25-1 with TRBJ2-2, with D unclear. The V end was cut by 3 bases, the J end by 13 bases, with 9 bases between. The germline gives CDR1 MGHDK, CDR2 SYGVNS. This CDR3 region has 11 residues. DNA of the CDR3: TGTGCCAGCAGTGAGGCAGGCACGCTGTTTTTT. Translated: CASSEAGTLFF.

The chain combines TRBV7-9 with TRBJ2-7; maybe TRBD1 (6 bases). V dropped 6 bases and J dropped 0 bases, with 12 bases sitting between them. Looked up from germline, CDR1 is SEHNR and CDR2 is FQNEAQ (reference sequence). This CDR3 is built from 14 residues. As DNA, the CDR3 is TGTGCCAGCAGTCCAGACAGGAACTCCTACGAGCAGTACTTC. It yields the protein CASSPDRNSYEQYF.

The J gene is TRBJ1-1, the V gene TRBV30; maybe TRBD1 (5 bases). The V end lost 1 base, the J end lost 4 bases, and 16 bases lay between the germline ends. There are 15 residues in the CDR3. Germline CDR1 reads GTSNPN; CDR2 reads SVGIG (reference sequence). CDR3 in amino acids: CAWSAHPREVTEAFF. DNA for the CDR3: TGTGCCTGGAGTGCTCACCCCAGGGAAGTCACTGAAGCTTTCTTT.

This chain connects TRBV19 to TRBJ2-1; 7 positions match TRBD2. Germline V gene lookup returns CDR1 LNHDA and CDR2 SQIVND (reference sequence). The length of the CDR3 is 15 residues. Germline trimming cut 3 bases from V and 4 bases from J; bases unmatched to any gene: 6. The CDR3 bases are TGTGCCAGTAGTATTGAAACTAGCGTGTACAATGAGCAGTTCTTC. This encodes CASSIETSVYNEQFF.

This chain joins TRBV4-1 and TRBJ2-3; D is possibly TRBD2 (6 bases). This CDR3 has 15 residues. V gave up 3 bases and J gave up 0 bases, with 10 bases separating them. Germline loops: CDR1 MGHRA, CDR2 YSYEKL. The CDR3 nucleotides read TGCGCCAGCAGCCAGGGGGGATTAAGCACAGATACGCAGTATTTT. Protein product: CASSQGGLSTDTQYF.

The CDR3 reads CASSQGGANYGYTF. The CDR3 DNA sequence: TGTGCCAGCAGTCAAGGGGGGGCTAACTATGGCTACACCTTC. The V and J genes are TRBV11-2 and TRBJ1-2, with D tentatively TRBD1 (6 bases). Trimming stripped 6 bases from V and 0 bases from J, with 11 bases between. Germline loops: CDR1 SGHAT, CDR2 FQNNGV. The CDR3 covers 14 residues.

The V and J genes are TRBV7-8 and TRBJ2-7, with TRBD2 matching over 9 bases. J lost 4 bases, V lost 5 bases, and 3 bases had no gene match. The CDR3 is 13 residues long. Per the germline V gene, CDR1 is SGHVS and CDR2 is FQNEAQ. The CDR3 DNA is TGTGCCAGCAGCCTAGGACTAGCGTACGAGCAGTACGTC. Translated, it gives CASSLGLAYEQYV.

The chain couples TRBV4-1 to TRBJ2-2, with D unresolved. This CDR3 has 15 amino acids. Germline assignment: CDR1 MGHRA and CDR2 YSYEKL. The V end lost 1 base, the J end lost 3 bases, and 9 bases lay between the germline ends. CDR3 DNA: TGCGCCAGCAGCCAAGGGCTCGAGGACACCGGGGAGCTGTTTTTT. Its translation is CASSQGLEDTGELFF.

V gene TRBV19 combines with J gene TRBJ1-2; D possibly corresponds to TRBD1 (5 bases). Deletions cut 3 bases from V and 4 bases from J, with 12 bases between. The CDR3 spans 14 residues. Germline V gene sequence: CDR1 LNHDA, CDR2 SQIVND (reference sequence). The CDR3 loop reads CASSMGGAVYGYTF. The CDR3 region has the DNA TGTGCCAGTAGTATGGGAGGGGCGGTCTATGGCTACACCTTC.

This chain connects TRBV19 to TRBJ2-1; D possibly uses TRBD1 or TRBD2 (5 bases each). The length of the CDR3 is 16 residues. Per germline, CDR1 LNHDA and CDR2 SQIVND (reference sequence). The V end was cut by 0 bases, the J end by 7 bases, with 16 bases between. The chain's CDR3 is CASSIDGGRDYNEQFF. DNA for the CDR3: TGTGCCAGTAGTATAGATGGGGGAAGAGATTATAATGAGCAGTTCTTC.

V and J are TRBV4-2 and TRBJ2-5; tentative D call: TRBD2 (7 bases). Looked up from germline, CDR1 is LGHNA and CDR2 is YNFKEQ. V dropped 5 bases and J dropped 5 bases, with 12 bases sitting between them. The CDR3 is 13 amino acids. For the CDR3, the DNA is TGTGCCAGCAGCGGGGGGGCCGGCGAGACCCAGTACTTC. Translation: CASSGGAGETQYF.

J is TRBJ2-2 and V is TRBV10-3; TRBD1 is a possible D gene (5 bases). Germline CDR1 reads ENHRY; CDR2 reads SYGVKD. V lost 0 bases, J lost 6 bases, and 5 bases lay in between. The CDR3 length is 13 residues. CDR3 in amino acids: CAISESGAGELFF. The CDR3 DNA is TGTGCCATCAGTGAGTCAGGGGCCGGGGAGCTGTTTTTT.

The rearrangement links TRBV27 to TRBJ1-6; 9 bases line up with TRBD1. Germline V gives CDR1 MNHEY, CDR2 SMNVEV (reference sequence). There are 17 residues in the CDR3. The ends lost 6 bases at V and 7 bases at J; junction bases unmatched: 13. CDR3 nucleotide sequence: TGTGCCAGCAGCACCCCGGGACAGGGTTTGAGGAATTCACCCCTCCACTTT. Its protein is CASSTPGQGLRNSPLHF.

This clone was counted once. The genes are TRBV7-2 and TRBJ1-1, with a possible D match to TRBD1 (5 bases). CDR1 is SGHTA, CDR2 FQGNSA, per germline. The CDR3 is 15 amino acids. The ends were cut back, 2 bases at V and 1 base at J, with 11 bases in the middle. The CDR3 bases are TGTGCCAGCAGCTTAAAATGGGGGGGGAACACTGAAGCTTTCTTT. Its protein is CASSLKWGGNTEAFF. The full variable domain, completed using reference TRBV7-2 and TRBJ1-1, is GAGVSQSPSNKVTEKGKDVELRCDPISGHTALYWYRQSLGQGLEFLIYFQGNSAPDKSGLPSDRFSAERTGGSVSTLTIQRTQQEDSAVYLCASSLKWGGNTEAFFGQGTRLTVV.

This clone occurred a few times. This rearrangement joins TRBV10-2 to TRBJ1-5; D is undetermined. Looked up from germline, CDR1 is WSHSY and CDR2 is SAAADI. This CDR3 region has 14 residues. V was clipped by 6 bases and J by 6 bases, with 15 bases between them. In DNA, the CDR3 is TGCGCCAGCAGCCCCCGGGGAGATGGTCAGCCCCAGCATTTT. Translating it yields CASSPRGDGQPQHF.

This chain links TRBV25-1 with TRBJ1-1; 9 nucleotides agree with TRBD1. Trimming at V came to 2 bases and at J to 5 bases, leaving 9 bases not matched to a gene. Germline loops: CDR1 MGHDK, CDR2 SYGVNS. The CDR3 sequence is 16 residues long. The CDR3 sequence: CASSEPDRGVQTEAFF. The CDR3 DNA is TGTGCCAGCAGTGAACCGGACAGGGGAGTACAGACTGAAGCTTTCTTT.

Only one count was recorded for this clone. V gene TRBV27 combines with J gene TRBJ2-1; D is unclear. There are 13 residues in the CDR3. Deletions cut 3 bases from V and 6 bases from J, with 9 bases between. Germline CDR1 MNHEY, CDR2 SMNVEV (reference sequence). The CDR3 DNA follows: TGTGCCAGCAGTTTCCAGTACCGCAATGAGCAGTTCTTC. Translation: CASSFQYRNEQFF.